A selection of T cell receptor beta chains follows, all from one sample in a study of cytomegalovirus exposure and HLA in healthy donors. Method: immunoSEQ multiplex PCR; TCRdb's copy keeps in-frame clones and lacks some. Here the sample spans approximately 150,000 clones, 70% to 90% being singletons. The specimen sequenced was PBMCs. Receptor source: a man between 18 and 35 years old in good health and CMV-seropositive. The CDR3 runs from the conserved cysteine through the conserved F or W. D genes are given only for firm matches. Rows give clone size only sometimes, using once, few, many, or a class for an expanded clone.

d_call clone_size cdr3_length j_call v_call cdr3_nt cdr3_aa
TRBD2 - 16 TRBJ2-7 TRBV5-1 TGCGCCAGCAGCTTCACCGAAAGCGGGAGCGCCCTCGAGCAGTACTTC CASSFTESGSALEQYF
TRBD2 - 15 TRBJ2-1 TRBV2 TGTGCCAGCAGTGAAGCTAGCGGGAGATACAATGAGCAGTTCTTC CASSEASGRYNEQFF
- - 13 TRBJ2-3 TRBV6-6 TGTGCCAGCAAAGGGGCCCCAGGAGATACGCAGTATTTT CASKGAPGDTQYF
TRBD1 - 15 TRBJ1-2 TRBV29-1 TGCAGCGCGCCAGTCACGGACAGGGGAAGCTATGGCTACACCTTC CSAPVTDRGSYGYTF
- few 14 TRBJ2-2 TRBV18 TGTGCCAGCTCCCAACAGTCGAACACCGGGGAGCTGTTTTTT CASSQQSNTGELFF
TRBD2 - 15 TRBJ2-7 TRBV7-8 TGTGCCAGCAGCTTAGGGTTAGTTAGCGGGGTCGAGCAGTACTTC CASSLGLVSGVEQYF
- - 14 TRBJ1-6 TRBV15 TGTGCCACCAGCAGAGATGCAGGGAATTCACCCCTCCACTTT CATSRDAGNSPLHF
- - 13 TRBJ1-2 TRBV30 TGTGCCTGGAGTGTGCAGGGAAACCATGGCTACACCTTC CAWSVQGNHGYTF
- once 14 TRBJ1-2 TRBV5-1 TGCGCCAGCAGCTTAACAACGGGAATGTATGGCTACACCTTC CASSLTTGMYGYTF
- few 13 TRBJ1-5 TRBV30 TGTGCCTGGAGTGTTCTCCCCCCGGGGCCCCAGCATTTT CAWSVLPPGPQHF
TRBD1 few 14 TRBJ2-2 TRBV5-4 TGTGCCAGCAGCTTGAGACAGGGAGCCGGGGAGCTGTTTTTT CASSLRQGAGELFF
- - 16 TRBJ1-3 TRBV5-8 TGTGCCAGCAGCCCGGGATATAAGGCCGCGAGGGACACCATATATTTT CASSPGYKAARDTIYF
TRBD1 - 14 TRBJ2-7 TRBV5-1 TGCGCCAGCAGCTTGTTTGGACAGGGACTGGAGCAGTACTTC CASSLFGQGLEQYF
- - 12 TRBJ2-7 TRBV2 TGTGCCAGCAGTGAATCCCGCTACGAGCAGTACTTC CASSESRYEQYF
- - 13 TRBJ1-1 TRBV7-9 TGTGCCAGCAGCTTGGACATATCCCCTGAAGCTTTCTTT CASSLDISPEAFF
TRBD1 - 13 TRBJ1-2 TRBV6-4 TGTGCCAGCAGTGTCGGACAGGGATATGGCTACACCTTC CASSVGQGYGYTF
TRBD1 - 16 TRBJ1-6 TRBV27 TGTGCCAGCAGTTTATGGGCAGGGGGGAAAGATTCACCCCTCCACTTT CASSLWAGGKDSPLHF
TRBD1 - 10 TRBJ2-5 TRBV2 TGTGCCAGCAGCGGACAGGTGCTGTACTTC CASSGQVLYF
- - 13 TRBJ1-2 TRBV6-5 TGTGCCAGCACCTTCGGGGGGTACTATGGCTACACCTTC CASTFGGYYGYTF
- - 15 TRBJ1-5 TRBV10-3 TGTGCCACACATGGAGGGGAGTCAAATAATCAGCCCCAGCATTTT CATHGGESNNQPQHF
- - 12 TRBJ2-5 TRBV19 TGTGCCAGTTCACGACTAGGGGAGACCCAGTACTTC CASSRLGETQYF
TRBD1 - 15 TRBJ1-2 TRBV25-1 TGTGCCAGCAGTGAATCACCCGACAGGGACTATGGCTACACCTTC CASSESPDRDYGYTF
TRBD2 - 15 TRBJ2-7 TRBV14 TGTGCCAGCAGCCAGACTAGCGGGGGACGCTACGAGCAGTACTTC CASSQTSGGRYEQYF
- - 13 TRBJ1-1 TRBV7-9 TGTGCCAGCAGCTTGGGCAGGGCCACTGAAGCTTTCTTT CASSLGRATEAFF
- - 14 TRBJ1-5 TRBV10-2 TGCGCCAGCAGTGAGTCACAGGACAATCAGCCCCAGCATTTT CASSESQDNQPQHF
- - 14 TRBJ2-1 TRBV18 TGTGCCAGCTCACCGCGGCTAGACGGCAATGAGCAGTTCTTC CASSPRLDGNEQFF
- - 15 TRBJ2-7 TRBV14 TGTGCCAGCAGCCAAGTAGCCGGCGCTTCCTACGAGCAGTACTTC CASSQVAGASYEQYF
TRBD1 - 12 TRBJ2-1 TRBV5-1 TGCGCCAGCAGAAAGACAGGGAACGAGCAGTTCTTC CASRKTGNEQFF
- - 10 TRBJ2-3 TRBV20-1 TGCAGTGCTTTTCAAGATACGCAGTATTTT CSAFQDTQYF
- - 14 TRBJ2-2 TRBV7-3 TGTGCCAGCAGCTTACTCGGCGGGACCGGGGAGCTGTTTTTT CASSLLGGTGELFF
- - 13 TRBJ1-2 TRBV19 TGTGCCAGCCGGACAGACCGTGCGTATGGCTACACCTTC CASRTDRAYGYTF
TRBD1 - 15 TRBJ2-7 TRBV6-6 TGTGCCAGCAGTGACGTGGGACAGGGGAACGACGAGCAGTACTTC CASSDVGQGNDEQYF
TRBD1 once 19 TRBJ2-4 TRBV28 TGTGCCAGCAGTTCCATCGTTTATACAGGGGAAAGGGACAAAAACATTCAGTACTTC CASSSIVYTGERDKNIQYF
- - 15 TRBJ1-2 TRBV28 TGTGCCAGCAGTTTATCTGGGGGGGTTAACTATGGCTACACCTTC CASSLSGGVNYGYTF
TRBD1 - 20 TRBJ1-4 TRBV5-5 TGTGCCAGCAGCTTGGCCGGGTCGGGACAGGGGGCGCAGAGTAATGAAAAACTGTTTTTT CASSLAGSGQGAQSNEKLFF
TRBD1 - 14 TRBJ1-3 TRBV18 TGTGCCAGCTCACGACAGGGAGATGGGGACACCATATATTTT CASSRQGDGDTIYF
- - 13 TRBJ2-7 TRBV13 TGTGCCAGCAGCTCGACCTTCCGGGGGGAGCAGTACTTC CASSSTFRGEQYF
- - 14 TRBJ1-2 TRBV29-1 TGCAGCGTTTTGGAAGAAACAGGAAACTATGGCTACACCTTC CSVLEETGNYGYTF
TRBD1 once 15 TRBJ2-6 TRBV10-3 TGTGCCATCAGTGTACAGGGGGCTGGGGCCAACGTCCTGACTTTC CAISVQGAGANVLTF
- - 12 TRBJ1-6 TRBV6-5 TGTGCCAGCTGGAGGCCCAATTCACCCCTCCACTTT CASWRPNSPLHF
- - 15 TRBJ1-4 TRBV6-9 TGTGCCAGCAGCGGGCTGGGGGGGCGGAGGGAAAAACTGTTTTTT CASSGLGGRREKLFF
TRBD1 - 13 TRBJ1-2 TRBV9 TGTGCCAGCAGCGCAAACAGGGGTACGAGCTACACCTTC CASSANRGTSYTF
- - 13 TRBJ2-7 TRBV5-1 TGCGCCAGCAGTTTCGGGTCCTCTTACGAGCAGTACTTC CASSFGSSYEQYF
TRBD1 - 12 TRBJ1-4 TRBV30 TGTGCCTGGAGTCACAGGGGCCCCGAACTGTTTTTT CAWSHRGPELFF
TRBD1 - 15 TRBJ2-1 TRBV5-4 TGTGCCAGCAGCGTGGACAGGTGGCCTCGGCACGAGCAGTTCTTC CASSVDRWPRHEQFF
- - 13 TRBJ1-4 TRBV2 TGTGCCAGCAGTGCGGGGGTTCGGGAAAAACTGTTTTTT CASSAGVREKLFF
- - 15 TRBJ1-1 TRBV7-8 TGTGCCAGCAGCTTAGTTCCAGGGCCGAACACTGAAGCTTTCTTT CASSLVPGPNTEAFF
TRBD1 - 16 TRBJ2-7 TRBV5-1 TGCGCCAGCAGCGTAGGACAGGGGGCGCCTTCCTACGAGCAGTACTTC CASSVGQGAPSYEQYF
- - 14 TRBJ2-3 TRBV18 TGTGCCAGCTCACCAGACTACAACCTGGATACGCAGTATTTT CASSPDYNLDTQYF
TRBD1 - 15 TRBJ2-7 TRBV10-2 TGCGCCAGCAGTGCCGGACAGGGGTTCAACTACGAGCAGTACTTC CASSAGQGFNYEQYF
- - 14 TRBJ2-5 TRBV5-4 TGTGCCAGCAGCTTGGGTGTTGCGGGGAAGACCCAGTACTTC CASSLGVAGKTQYF
- - 15 TRBJ1-1 TRBV18 TGTGCCAGCTCACCAAATTCGGAGGCGAGCACTGAAGCTTTCTTT CASSPNSEASTEAFF
TRBD2 few 15 TRBJ2-7 TRBV5-4 TGTGCCAGCAGCTCTACTAGCGGAGATTCCTACGAGCAGTACTTC CASSSTSGDSYEQYF